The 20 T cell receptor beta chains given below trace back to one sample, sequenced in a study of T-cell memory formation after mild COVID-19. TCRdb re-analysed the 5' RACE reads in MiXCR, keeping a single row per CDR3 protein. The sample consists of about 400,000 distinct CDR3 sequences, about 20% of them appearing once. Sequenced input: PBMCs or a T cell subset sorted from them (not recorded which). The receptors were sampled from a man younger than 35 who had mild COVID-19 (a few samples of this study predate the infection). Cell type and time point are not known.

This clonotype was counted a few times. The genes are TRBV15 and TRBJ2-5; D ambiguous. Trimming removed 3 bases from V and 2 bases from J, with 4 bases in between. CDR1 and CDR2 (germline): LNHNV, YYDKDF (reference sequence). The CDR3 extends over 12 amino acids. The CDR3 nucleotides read TGTGCCACCAGCAGTGAACAAGAGACCCAGTACTTC. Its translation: CATSSEQETQYF.

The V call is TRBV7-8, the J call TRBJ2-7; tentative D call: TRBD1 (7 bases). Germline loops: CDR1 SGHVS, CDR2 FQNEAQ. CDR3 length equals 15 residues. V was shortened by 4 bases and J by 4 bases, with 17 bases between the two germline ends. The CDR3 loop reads CASSWAKQGRYEQYV. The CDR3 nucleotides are TGTGCCAGCAGCTGGGCGAAACAGGGGAGGTACGAGCAGTACGTC.

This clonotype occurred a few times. The CDR3 region is CATSGKNTGELFF. The CDR3 bases are TGTGCCACCAGTGGAAAGAACACCGGGGAGCTGTTTTTT. The rearrangement links TRBV24-1 to TRBJ2-2; unclear D gene. V was cut by 5 bases and J by 1 base, with 4 bases left in between. The CDR3 is 13 amino acids. Germline loops: CDR1 KGHDR, CDR2 SFDVKD.

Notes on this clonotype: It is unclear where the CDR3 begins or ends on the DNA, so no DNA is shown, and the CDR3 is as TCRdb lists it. The CDR3 loop is CASQYFGQPQHF. The chain recombines TRBV6-2 or TRBV6-3 with TRBJ1-5. Germline-derived CDR1 and CDR2 are MNHEY and SVGEGT. The CDR3 comprises 12 residues, both ends counted.

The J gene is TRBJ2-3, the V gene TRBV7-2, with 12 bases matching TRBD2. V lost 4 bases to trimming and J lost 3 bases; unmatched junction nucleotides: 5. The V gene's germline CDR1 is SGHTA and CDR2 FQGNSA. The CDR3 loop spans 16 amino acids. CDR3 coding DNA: TGTGCCAGCAGCTCAGGAGGGACTAGCGGGACAGATACGCAGTATTTT. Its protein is CASSSGGTSGTDTQYF.

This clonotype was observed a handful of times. Here the CDR3 reads CASSLGTGSPTFSGANVLTF. The CDR3 nucleotides read TGTGCCAGCAGCTTAGGAACAGGGTCCCCAACCTTCTCTGGGGCCAACGTCCTGACTTTC. The chain joins TRBV7-3 to TRBJ2-6; tentatively, D is TRBD1 (6 bases). Looked up from germline, CDR1 is SGHTA and CDR2 is FQGTGA. The CDR3 has 20 amino acids. V lost 2 bases and J lost 0, with 20 bases in between.

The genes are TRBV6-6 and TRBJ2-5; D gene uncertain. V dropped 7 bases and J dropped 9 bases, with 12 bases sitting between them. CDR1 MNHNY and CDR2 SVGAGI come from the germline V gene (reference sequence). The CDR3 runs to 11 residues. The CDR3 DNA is TGTGCCAGCATTAGGCGGTCGGCCCAGTACTTC. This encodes CASIRRSAQYF.

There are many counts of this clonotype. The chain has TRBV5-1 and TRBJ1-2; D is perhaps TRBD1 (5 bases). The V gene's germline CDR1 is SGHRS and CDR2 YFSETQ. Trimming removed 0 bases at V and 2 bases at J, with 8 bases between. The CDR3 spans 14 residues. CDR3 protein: CASSLVGLNYGYTF. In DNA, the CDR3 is TGCGCCAGCAGCTTGGTGGGACTAAACTATGGCTACACCTTC.

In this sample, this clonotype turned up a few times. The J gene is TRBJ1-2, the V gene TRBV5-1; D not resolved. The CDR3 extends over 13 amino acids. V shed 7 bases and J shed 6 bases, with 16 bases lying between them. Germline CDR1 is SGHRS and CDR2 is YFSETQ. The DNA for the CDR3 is TGCGCCAGCGGGCCTTGGCTAACGGATGGCTACACCTTC. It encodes CASGPWLTDGYTF.

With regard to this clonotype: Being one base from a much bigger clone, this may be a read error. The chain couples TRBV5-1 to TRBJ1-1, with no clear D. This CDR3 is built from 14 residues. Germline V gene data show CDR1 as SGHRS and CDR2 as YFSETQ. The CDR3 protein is CASTLTTMNTEAYF. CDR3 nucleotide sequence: TGCGCCAGCACCCTGACGACCATGAACACTGAAGCTTACTTT.

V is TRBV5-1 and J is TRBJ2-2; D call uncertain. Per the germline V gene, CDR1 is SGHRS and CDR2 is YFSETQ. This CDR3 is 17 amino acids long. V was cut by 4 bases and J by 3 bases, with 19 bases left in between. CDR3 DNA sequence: TGCGCCAGCAGCCCCATCCATGGGCGTCTCCACACCGGGGAGCTGTTTTTT. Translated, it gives CASSPIHGRLHTGELFF. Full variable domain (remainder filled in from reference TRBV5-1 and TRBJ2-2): KAGVTQTPRYLIKTRGQQVTLSCSPISGHRSVSWYQQTPGQGLQFLFEYFSETQRNKGNFPGRFSGRQFSNSRSEMNVSTLELGDSALYLCASSPIHGRLHTGELFFGEGSRLTVL.

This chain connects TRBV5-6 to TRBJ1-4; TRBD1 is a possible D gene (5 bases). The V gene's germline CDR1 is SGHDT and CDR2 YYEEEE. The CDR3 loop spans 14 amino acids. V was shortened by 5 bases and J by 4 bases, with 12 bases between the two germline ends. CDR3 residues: CASRAGTVNEKLFF. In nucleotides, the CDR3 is TGTGCCAGCAGAGCCGGGACGGTTAATGAAAAACTGTTTTTT.

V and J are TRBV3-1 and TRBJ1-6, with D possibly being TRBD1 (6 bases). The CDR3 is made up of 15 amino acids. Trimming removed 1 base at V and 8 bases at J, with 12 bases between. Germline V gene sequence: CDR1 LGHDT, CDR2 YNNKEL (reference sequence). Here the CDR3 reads CASSQATGWDSPLHF. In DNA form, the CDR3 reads TGTGCCAGCAGCCAAGCCACAGGGTGGGATTCACCCCTCCACTTT.

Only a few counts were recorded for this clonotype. CDR3 region: CASSEFYGQGASNEQFF. The CDR3 nucleotides are TGCGCCAGCAGTGAGTTCTACGGACAGGGGGCTAGCAATGAGCAGTTCTTC. The chain is built from TRBV10-1 and TRBJ2-1; 11 positions match TRBD1. Germline trimming cut 1 base from V and 6 bases from J; bases unmatched to any gene: 8. Germline assignment: CDR1 WNHNN and CDR2 SYGVQD (reference sequence). The CDR3 runs to 17 residues.

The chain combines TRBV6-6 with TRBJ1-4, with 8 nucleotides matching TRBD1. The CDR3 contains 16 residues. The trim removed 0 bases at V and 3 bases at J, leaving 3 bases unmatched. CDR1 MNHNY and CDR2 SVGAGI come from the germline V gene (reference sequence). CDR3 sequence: CASSYSGDRPNEKLFF. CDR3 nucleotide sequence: TGTGCCAGCAGTTACTCGGGGGACAGGCCTAATGAAAAACTGTTTTTT.

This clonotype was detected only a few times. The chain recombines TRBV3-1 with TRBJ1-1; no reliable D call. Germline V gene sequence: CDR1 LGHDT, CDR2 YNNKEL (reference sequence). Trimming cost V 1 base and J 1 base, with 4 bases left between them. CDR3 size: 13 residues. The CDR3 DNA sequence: TGTGCCAGCAGCCAAGTCGAGAACACTGAAGCTTTCTTT. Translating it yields CASSQVENTEAFF.

CDR3 sequence (DNA): TGTGCCAGCAGCTTCGTACAGGGGGCCACGGGGACCGGGGAGCTGTTTTTT. This translates into CASSFVQGATGTGELFF. The gene calls are TRBV7-2 and TRBJ2-2; TRBD1 matches 9 bases. CDR3 length equals 17 residues. Germline-derived CDR1 and CDR2 are SGHTA and FQGNSA. With V trimmed by 3 bases and J by 5 bases, 10 bases remained unmatched.

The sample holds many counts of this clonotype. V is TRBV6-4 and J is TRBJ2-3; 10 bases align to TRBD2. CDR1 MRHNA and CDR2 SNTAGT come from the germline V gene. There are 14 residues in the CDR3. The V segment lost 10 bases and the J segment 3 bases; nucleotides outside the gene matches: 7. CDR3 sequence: CATSKRGGTDTQYF. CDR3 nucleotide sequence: TGTGCCACTTCCAAGCGGGGGGGAACAGATACGCAGTATTTT.

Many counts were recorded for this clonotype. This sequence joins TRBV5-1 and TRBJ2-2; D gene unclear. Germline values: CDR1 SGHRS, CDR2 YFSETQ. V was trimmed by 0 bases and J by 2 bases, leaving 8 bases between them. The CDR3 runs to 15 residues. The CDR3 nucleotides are TGCGCCAGCAGCTTGGAAGGATTTAACACCGGGGAGCTGTTTTTT. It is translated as CASSLEGFNTGELFF.

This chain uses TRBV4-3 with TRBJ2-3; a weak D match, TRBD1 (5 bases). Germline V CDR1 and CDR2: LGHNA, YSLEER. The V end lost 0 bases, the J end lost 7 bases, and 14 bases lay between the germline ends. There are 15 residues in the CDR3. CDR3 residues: CASSQEQAPEYTQYF. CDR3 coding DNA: TGCGCCAGCAGCCAAGAACAGGCGCCGGAATATACGCAGTATTTT.